This T cell receptor beta chain appears in the sequencing data of a study of cytomegalovirus exposure and HLA in healthy donors. Study overall: Inside one of the first data releases sat 80 million to 95 million unique TCRs taken from HLA-typed donors. Study-level findings and limits: In an earlier analysis, in several hundred donors, most V segments appeared productive either ~87% or ~30% of the time. A list of 150 to 200 TCR beta chains associated with cytomegalovirus was given. An apparent linkage of common viral pathogens to several of the most significant clusters emerged in a later analysis.

In the PCR, 60 Vbeta and 13 Jbeta primers were used. Sequenced by immunoSEQ multiplex PCR; TCRdb stores in-frame clones only, minus some. The top ten hold 5.5% of the sample, which has about 130,000 clones, about 8.5% seen once. Trimming pared 2 bases from V and 0 bases from J, leaving 8 bases between. This CDR3 spans 15 amino acids. Per the germline V gene, CDR1 is MNHEY and CDR2 is SMNVEV (reference sequence). Only a few counts were recorded for this clone. Its antigen remains unidentified. V and J are TRBV27 and TRBJ2-1; D call uncertain. What was sequenced was PBMCs. The TCR sequence derives from a man between 40 and 49 years old in good health and CMV-seronegative. In DNA, the CDR3 is TGTGCCAGCAGTTTAGGGTGGAGCTCCTACAATGAGCAGTTCTTC. It yields the protein CASSLGWSSYNEQFF.